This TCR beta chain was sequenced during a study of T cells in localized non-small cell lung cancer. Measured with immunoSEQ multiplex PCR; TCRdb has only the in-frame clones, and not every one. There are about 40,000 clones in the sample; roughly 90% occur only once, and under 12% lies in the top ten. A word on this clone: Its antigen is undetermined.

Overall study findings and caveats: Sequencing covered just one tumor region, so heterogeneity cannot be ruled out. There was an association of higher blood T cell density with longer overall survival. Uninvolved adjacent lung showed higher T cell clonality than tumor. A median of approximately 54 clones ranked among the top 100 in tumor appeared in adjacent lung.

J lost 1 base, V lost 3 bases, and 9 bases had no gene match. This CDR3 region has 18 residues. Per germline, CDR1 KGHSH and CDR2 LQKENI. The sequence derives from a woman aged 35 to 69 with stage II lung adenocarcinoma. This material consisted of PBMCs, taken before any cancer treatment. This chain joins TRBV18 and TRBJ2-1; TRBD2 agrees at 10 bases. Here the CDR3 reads CASSPPPGAGGSYNEQFF. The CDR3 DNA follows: TGTGCCAGCTCACCTCCCCCTGGAGCGGGAGGGTCCTACAATGAGCAGTTCTTC.